This passage covers 20 T cell receptor beta chains from one sample sequenced in a study of shared clonotypes between healthy human individuals. The table came from immunoSEQ multiplex PCR; TCRdb's copy has only in-frame clones and leaves some out. The sample includes 2,500,000 or so clones, 90% to 95% of them seen just once. Sequencing was carried out using naive CD4+ T cells sorted from blood. Subset denoted: CD45RA+ positively selected. The receptors come from a man aged 18-30 years in good health.

CDR3 loop: CASSTSYTGELFF. CDR3 DNA sequence: TGTGCCAGCAGTACCAGTTACACCGGGGAGCTGTTTTTT. The chain is built from TRBV7-2 and TRBJ2-2; D gene uncertain. The CDR3 is 13 amino acids. CDR1 is SGHTA and CDR2 is FQGNSA in the germline V gene. Trimming took 6 bases from V and 3 from J, leaving 8 bases between them.

The chain's CDR3 is CASSKGGMNTEAFF. Written as DNA, the CDR3 is TGTGCCAGCAGCAAAGGTGGGATGAACACTGAAGCTTTCTTT. This chain connects TRBV6-1 to TRBJ1-1; D not certain. This CDR3 contains 14 residues. The V gene lost 6 bases and the J gene lost 0 bases, with 11 bases spanning the gap. Germline assignment: CDR1 MNHNS and CDR2 SASEGT.

This rearrangement joins TRBV18 to TRBJ2-7; 9 bases are shared with TRBD2. Germline-derived CDR1 and CDR2 are KGHSH and LQKENI. The CDR3 runs to 14 residues. With 2 bases clipped from V and 6 bases from J, the junction kept 5 bases outside the gene matches. Here the CDR3 reads CASSPGGRAPEQYF. Written as DNA, the CDR3 is TGTGCCAGCTCACCAGGCGGGAGGGCCCCCGAGCAGTACTTC.

This chain connects TRBV28 to TRBJ2-6; maybe TRBD1 (6 bases). The CDR3 is 18 residues long. The V gene lost 3 bases and the J gene lost 0 bases, with 15 bases spanning the gap. Germline CDR1 MDHEN, CDR2 SYDVKM. CDR3 protein: CASSFLSGAISGANVLTF. In nucleotides, the CDR3 is TGTGCCAGCAGTTTTCTTTCAGGGGCCATCTCTGGGGCCAACGTCCTGACTTTC.

On this clone itself: Within the sample, other DNA sequences also encode this same CDR3. V gene TRBV20-1 combines with J gene TRBJ2-5; D unclear. CDR3 length: 11 residues. V lost 3 bases, J lost 2 bases, and 4 bases lay in between. CDR1 is DFQATT, CDR2 SNEGSKA, per germline (reference sequence). CDR3 region: CSARVQETQYF. DNA for the CDR3: TGCAGTGCTAGGGTACAAGAGACCCAGTACTTC.

V gene TRBV6-5 combines with J gene TRBJ2-2, with D tentatively TRBD1 (6 bases). The germline V gene encodes CDR1 MNHEY and CDR2 SVGAGI. Trimming pared 6 bases from V and 7 bases from J, leaving 6 bases between. The CDR3 loop spans 11 amino acids. CDR3 amino acids: CASRDSGELFF. The CDR3 DNA sequence: TGTGCCAGCAGGGACAGCGGGGAGCTGTTTTTT.

The genes are TRBV9 and TRBJ1-1; 9 bases agree with TRBD1. Per the germline V gene, CDR1 is SGDLS and CDR2 is YYNGEE. The CDR3 length is 15 residues. J was trimmed by 0 bases and V by 3 bases; bases with no gene match: 3. The CDR3 DNA follows: TGTGCCAGCAGCGCCGGGGACAGGGTGAACACTGAAGCTTTCTTT. Amino acids: CASSAGDRVNTEAFF.

With respect to this clone: Within the sample, other DNA sequences also encode this same CDR3. The J gene is TRBJ2-1, the V gene TRBV18; perhaps TRBD2 as D (7 bases). V was cut by 0 bases and J by 2 bases, with 11 bases left in between. CDR1 is KGHSH and CDR2 is LQKENI in the germline V gene. This CDR3 is 16 amino acids long. The CDR3 here is CASSPPTGGTYNEQFF. CDR3 DNA sequence: TGTGCCAGCTCACCACCGACGGGGGGCACCTACAATGAGCAGTTCTTC.

This sequence joins TRBV9 and TRBJ2-7; D perhaps matches TRBD1 (6 bases). V lost 0 bases to trimming and J lost 6 bases, with 13 bases between them. The CDR3 runs to 14 residues. Germline values: CDR1 SGDLS, CDR2 YYNGEE. The CDR3 nucleotides are TGTGCCAGCAGCGTAGGCCACAGGGATAGCGAGCAGTACTTC. The encoded protein is CASSVGHRDSEQYF. Full variable domain (remainder filled in from reference TRBV9 and TRBJ2-7): DSGVTQTPKHLITATGQRVTLRCSPRSGDLSVYWYQQSLDQGLQFLIQYYNGEERAKGNILERFSAQQFPDLHSELNLSSLELGDSALYFCASSVGHRDSEQYFGPGTRLTVT.

The V and J genes are TRBV6-6 and TRBJ1-1, with TRBD1 as a possible D gene (6 bases). Germline assignment: CDR1 MNHNY and CDR2 SVGAGI (reference sequence). Trimming removed 4 bases from V and 6 bases from J, with 9 bases in between. The CDR3 covers 12 residues. The CDR3 protein is CASSLQGSEAFF. For the CDR3, the DNA is TGTGCCAGCAGTTTACAGGGCTCTGAAGCTTTCTTT.

The gene calls are TRBV5-4 and TRBJ1-6; 9 nucleotides agree with TRBD1. Germline trimming cut 4 bases from V and 10 bases from J; bases unmatched to any gene: 15. Germline lookup yields CDR1 SGHNT and CDR2 YYREEE (reference sequence). This CDR3 contains 17 residues. The CDR3 loop is CASSPRPGQGTDSPLHF. In DNA form, the CDR3 reads TGTGCCAGCAGCCCCCGGCCGGGACAGGGTACCGACTCACCCCTCCACTTT. The complete variable domain, with remaining parts taken from reference TRBV5-4 and TRBJ1-6, reads ETGVTQSPTHLIKTRGQQVTLRCSSQSGHNTVSWYQQALGQGPQFIFQYYREEENGRGNFPPRFSGLQFPNYSSELNVNALELDDSALYLCASSPRPGQGTDSPLHFGNGTRLTVT.

A word on this clone: At the DNA level, this CDR3 is encoded by other sequences in the same sample as well. V and J are TRBV5-4 and TRBJ2-2; TRBD2 aligns across 11 bases. CDR3 length: 17 residues. Germline V gene lookup returns CDR1 SGHNT and CDR2 YYREEE (reference sequence). Losses at the gene ends were 0 bases for V and 1 base for J; bases not matched to a gene: 2. Here the CDR3 DNA reads TGTGCCAGCAGCTTGGGTCTAGCGGGGGGGAACACCGGGGAGCTGTTTTTT. This codes for CASSLGLAGGNTGELFF.

The rearrangement links TRBV14 to TRBJ2-7; D gene uncertain. V was pared by 4 bases and J by 6 bases, with 13 bases between. Looked up from germline, CDR1 is SGHDN and CDR2 is FVKESK. This CDR3 is built from 13 residues. CDR3 DNA: TGTGCCAGCAGCCCCCGGACCGGTCTCGAGCAGTACTTC. Protein sequence: CASSPRTGLEQYF. The whole variable domain, filled in from reference TRBV14 and TRBJ2-7, reads EAGVTQFPSHSVIEKGQTVTLRCDPISGHDNLYWYRRVMGKEIKFLLHFVKESKQDESGMPNNRFLAERTGGTYSTLKVQPAELEDSGVYFCASSPRTGLEQYFGPGTRLTVT.

This chain joins TRBV7-3 and TRBJ1-1; no clear D. V was clipped by 0 bases and J by 11 bases, with 10 bases between them. The CDR3 contains 12 residues. From germline, CDR1 is SGHTA and CDR2 FQGTGA. The CDR3 loop reads CASSLTVGEAFF. The CDR3 bases are TGTGCCAGCAGCTTAACAGTGGGTGAGGCTTTCTTT.

CDR3 in DNA: TGTGCCAGCAGCGCGAGGACAAGCTCCTACAATGAGCAGTTCTTC. It specifies CASSARTSSYNEQFF. The genes are TRBV9 and TRBJ2-1, with D tentatively TRBD1 (5 bases). This CDR3 has 15 amino acids. Between the trimmed V and J ends, which lost 3 bases and 0 bases, there was a span of 10 bases. Germline V gives CDR1 SGDLS, CDR2 YYNGEE.

On this clone: The same CDR3 also results from other DNA sequences found in this sample. The chain has TRBV6-1 and TRBJ1-2, with 8 bases matching TRBD1. Germline loops: CDR1 MNHNS, CDR2 SASEGT. The trim removed 4 bases at V and 4 bases at J, leaving 5 bases unmatched. CDR3 size: 14 residues. The CDR3 region has the DNA TGTGCCAGCAGTGTAACCGGGACAGGCTATGGCTACACCTTC. It specifies CASSVTGTGYGYTF.

The rearrangement uses TRBV28 and TRBJ1-1; D is undetermined. CDR3 length equals 11 residues. CDR1 is MDHEN and CDR2 is SYDVKM in the germline V gene. The V gene lost 8 bases and the J gene lost 5 bases, with 9 bases spanning the gap. CDR3 nucleotides: TGTGCCAGCCTGGGTTTGACTGAAGCTTTCTTT. It yields the protein CASLGLTEAFF.

The chain uses TRBV18 and TRBJ1-2, with D unclear. Germline CDR1 and CDR2: KGHSH and LQKENI. V was shortened by 3 bases and J by 1 base, with 15 bases between the two germline ends. The CDR3 contains 16 residues. The CDR3: CASSPVQANLNYGYTF. The CDR3 DNA reads as TGTGCCAGCTCACCTGTCCAGGCCAACCTTAACTATGGCTACACCTTC.

V and J are TRBV28 and TRBJ1-5; no firm D call. There are 14 residues in the CDR3. V shed 7 bases and J shed 7 bases, with 17 bases lying between them. CDR1 and CDR2 (germline): MDHEN, SYDVKM. The CDR3 protein is CASTPQNWNQPQHF. The CDR3 coding sequence is TGTGCCAGCACTCCCCAGAATTGGAACCAGCCCCAGCATTTT.

As DNA, the CDR3 is TGTGCCAGTAGTATAGAGGGACAGCGAAATGAAAAACTGTTTTTT. Translation: CASSIEGQRNEKLFF. The chain links TRBV19 to TRBJ1-4, with TRBD1 matching 7 bases. Trimming took 0 bases from V and 5 from J; bases not matched to a gene: 3. Per the germline V gene, CDR1 is LNHDA and CDR2 is SQIVND (reference sequence). The length of the CDR3 is 15 residues.